Following are 26 T cell receptor beta chains from one sample sequenced in a study of T-cell reconstitution after alpha-beta-depleted transplantation in children. Preparation of the TCRbeta library involved a method that used unique molecular identifiers. Each CDR3 protein gets one entry after TCRdb re-called the PCR reads with MiXCR. The repertoire consists of 330,000 or so distinct CDR3 sequences, with 10% occurring once and the leading ten covering 2% to 3%. This sample comprised PBMCs from the stem cell graft donor, obtained from the stem cell graft. The receptors here all came from a human donor who donated a stem cell graft to a child with acute lymphoblastic leukemia.

This clonotype was seen more than once but under ten times. The V gene is TRBV29-1, the J gene TRBJ1-4; 7 bases line up with TRBD1. Trimming took 7 bases from V and 3 from J; bases not matched to a gene: 11. Germline CDR1 SQVTM, CDR2 ANQGSEA. This CDR3 has 15 residues. CDR3 region: CSGPPGTAPNEKLFF. The CDR3 region has the DNA TGCAGCGGCCCCCCTGGGACAGCGCCTAATGAAAAACTGTTTTTT.

This clonotype was picked up a small number of times. The chain uses TRBV27 and TRBJ2-1; the D is unclear. The CDR3 sequence is 11 residues long. V shed 6 bases and J shed 9 bases, with 9 bases lying between them. The V gene's germline CDR1 is MNHEY and CDR2 SMNVEV (reference sequence). The CDR3 sequence: CASSGLGEQFF. CDR3 DNA: TGTGCCAGCAGCGGGCTGGGTGAGCAGTTCTTC.

This clonotype was detected ten times or more. The chain combines TRBV11-3 with TRBJ2-7; the match to TRBD2 covers 15 bases. The CDR3 length is 21 residues. Germline V CDR1 and CDR2: SGHNT, YENEEA. The V and J ends lost 1 base and 0 bases, in that order; junction bases with no gene match: 13. The CDR3 here is CASSLVVAGTSGRRASYEQYF. The CDR3 region has the DNA TGTGCCAGCAGCTTAGTAGTGGCCGGGACTAGCGGGAGGCGCGCCTCCTACGAGCAGTACTTC.

This clonotype was detected only a few times. In DNA form, the CDR3 reads TGCGCCAGCAGCTTGGCATATACAGGGGGCGGCACAGATACGCAGTATTTT. Protein product: CASSLAYTGGGTDTQYF. The genes are TRBV5-1 and TRBJ2-3; 9 positions match TRBD1. Germline V gene sequence: CDR1 SGHRS, CDR2 YFSETQ. This CDR3 region has 17 residues. The junction had 6 bases not matched to a gene; V was cut back by 0 bases and J by 1 base.

This sequence joins TRBV20-1 and TRBJ2-3; D uncertain. Germline V gives CDR1 DFQATT, CDR2 SNEGSKA (reference sequence). V lost 6 bases and J 0 bases, leaving 4 bases between the germline ends. CDR3 length equals 11 residues. The DNA for the CDR3 is TGCAGTGCCGAAAGCACAGATACGCAGTATTTT. It codes for CSAESTDTQYF.

This clonotype has a handful of counts. The chain combines TRBV3-1 with TRBJ2-5; D unclear. V was pared by 1 base and J by 4 bases, with 13 bases between. This CDR3 is 15 amino acids long. Germline V gene data show CDR1 as LGHDT and CDR2 as YNNKEL (reference sequence). CDR3 residues: CASSQGTRVGETQYF. The CDR3 region has the DNA TGTGCCAGCAGCCAAGGTACCCGGGTTGGAGAGACCCAGTACTTC.

This clonotype was counted between two and nine times. The V gene is TRBV12-3 or TRBV12-4, the J gene TRBJ2-1, with 8 bases lining up with TRBD2. V lost 2 bases, J lost 0 bases, and 12 bases stayed unmatched. CDR3 length: 19 residues. The DNA for the CDR3 is TGTGCCAGCAGTTTACCAGGGCTAGCGGGCCCCTCCTCCTACAATGAGCAGTTCTTC. Protein sequence: CASSLPGLAGPSSYNEQFF.

This rearrangement joins TRBV12-3 or TRBV12-4 to TRBJ2-7; TRBD1 agrees at 9 bases. V lost 5 bases, J lost 7 bases, and 9 bases stayed unmatched. The CDR3 runs to 14 residues. In DNA, the CDR3 is TGTGCCAGCAGTAAGACAGGGGGGGATCGGGAGCAGTACTTC. It is translated as CASSKTGGDREQYF.

In this sample, this clonotype turned up a few times. A read error may produce the germline difference seen at one junction end. This sequence joins TRBV7-7 and TRBJ2-1; D is uncertain. The CDR3 extends over 17 amino acids. CDR1 is SSHAT, CDR2 FNYEAQ, per germline (reference sequence). CDR3 nucleotides: TGTGCTAGCAGCTTAGTTTTACCCAGCATGTTTTGCAATGAGCAGTTCTTC. This codes for CASSLVLPSMFCNEQFF.

The chain uses TRBV27 and TRBJ1-1; D perhaps matches TRBD1 (5 bases). The length of the CDR3 is 15 residues. V lost 1 base and J 4 bases, leaving 13 bases between the germline ends. Germline V gene lookup returns CDR1 MNHEY and CDR2 SMNVEV (reference sequence). The CDR3 DNA sequence: TGTGCCAGCAGTTTATTCGCCGGGGCAGCCACTGAAGCTTTCTTT. Translation: CASSLFAGAATEAFF.

This clonotype was counted ten times or more. The chain uses TRBV19 and TRBJ1-1; perhaps TRBD1 as D (5 bases). V dropped 5 bases and J dropped 0 bases, with 19 bases sitting between them. Looked up from germline, CDR1 is LNHDA and CDR2 is SQIVND (reference sequence). The CDR3 length is 17 residues. DNA for the CDR3: TGTGCCAGTAGTGTCAGGAGACGATCGGACATGAACACTGAAGCTTTCTTT. The encoded protein is CASSVRRRSDMNTEAFF.

This rearrangement joins TRBV20-1 to TRBJ2-1; 10 bases match TRBD2. CDR3 length: 15 residues. Germline CDR1 reads DFQATT; CDR2 reads SNEGSKA (reference sequence). V was clipped by 2 bases and J by 2 bases; unmatched bases: 3. In DNA form, the CDR3 reads TGCAGTGCTAGACATAGCGGGAGGCCCTACAATGAGCAGTTCTTC. Its protein is CSARHSGRPYNEQFF.

This clonotype occurred many times. The chain employs TRBV28 and TRBJ2-1; 7 positions match TRBD2. Germline V gene lookup returns CDR1 MDHEN and CDR2 SYDVKM. CDR3 length: 12 amino acids. V gave up 5 bases and J gave up 9 bases; unmatched junction bases: 4. The CDR3, as DNA: TGTGCCAGCAGTCCGACTAGCCCTGAGCAGTTCTTC. This translates into CASSPTSPEQFF. Full variable domain (rest looked up from reference TRBV28 and TRBJ2-1): DVKVTQSSRYLVKRTGEKVFLECVQDMDHENMFWYRQDPGLGLRLIYFSYDVKMKEKGDIPEGYSVSREKKERFSLILESASTNQTSMYLCASSPTSPEQFFGPGTRLTVL.

This clonotype was counted a few times. The rearrangement links TRBV18 to TRBJ1-1; possibly TRBD1 for D (5 bases). V lost 3 bases to trimming and J lost 3 bases, with 14 bases between them. Germline V lookup: CDR1 KGHSH, CDR2 LQKENI. CDR3 length equals 15 residues. The CDR3 DNA follows: TGTGCCAGCTCACCCGGGGGGGGAACGGACACTGAAGCTTTCTTT. It specifies CASSPGGGTDTEAFF.

The chain combines TRBV28 with TRBJ2-3; TRBD2 matches 7 bases. CDR1 and CDR2 from the germline V gene are MDHEN and SYDVKM. This CDR3 has 11 amino acids. The CDR3 nucleotides read TGTGCAAGCGGGGGCACAGATACGCAGTATTTT. Protein sequence: CASGGTDTQYF.

The rearrangement joins TRBV4-1 to TRBJ2-3, with D possibly matching TRBD2 (5 bases). Per germline, CDR1 MGHRA and CDR2 YSYEKL. The CDR3 is 14 residues long. The V and J ends lost 1 base and 6 bases respectively, with 11 bases between them. The chain's CDR3 is CASSQGSGEDTQYF. The DNA for the CDR3 is TGCGCCAGCAGCCAAGGCAGTGGGGAGGATACGCAGTATTTT.

The gene calls are TRBV9 and TRBJ2-3; D perhaps matches TRBD2 (7 bases). Trimming shortened V by 6 bases and J by 0 bases, and 20 bases separated the two germline ends. Germline-derived CDR1 and CDR2 are SGDLS and YYNGEE. This CDR3 contains 17 residues. CDR3 in DNA: TGTGCCAGCACCCCAAGGGGGGGTGGCTCTAGCACAGATACGCAGTATTTT. Its protein product is CASTPRGGGSSTDTQYF.

CDR3 amino acids: CASSHRGDLNSPLHF. CDR3 coding DNA: TGTGCCAGCAGCCACAGGGGGGACCTTAATTCACCCCTCCACTTT. The J gene is TRBJ1-6, the V gene TRBV12-3 or TRBV12-4; 8 nucleotides line up with TRBD1. The CDR3 is 15 amino acids. The trim removed 6 bases at V and 6 bases at J, leaving 7 bases unmatched.

There are a few counts of this clonotype. This chain connects TRBV10-3 to TRBJ1-1, with 12 nucleotides matching TRBD1. CDR1 is ENHRY, CDR2 SYGVKD, per germline. J lost 4 bases, V lost 6 bases, and 6 bases had no gene match. The CDR3 is 15 residues long. The DNA for the CDR3 is TGTGCCATCAGGGAGGGACAGGGGGCTTTCACTGAAGCTTTCTTT. Encoded protein: CAIREGQGAFTEAFF.

The V call is TRBV19, the J call TRBJ1-5; no reliable D call. The CDR3 covers 15 residues. Per germline, CDR1 LNHDA and CDR2 SQIVND (reference sequence). V was shortened by 5 bases and J by 4 bases, with 15 bases between the two germline ends. In DNA form, the CDR3 reads TGTGCCAGTAGTGGGATCGGGTCAGATAATCAGCCCCAGCATTTT. It is translated as CASSGIGSDNQPQHF.

The table lists this clonotype with many counts. The chain uses TRBV7-9 and TRBJ2-7, with 7 bases aligning to TRBD1. The CDR3 contains 14 residues. The germline gives CDR1 SEHNR, CDR2 FQNEAQ (reference sequence). V lost 6 bases and J lost 2; bases outside the gene matches: 7. The CDR3 loop is CASRYDRATYEQYF. Written as DNA, the CDR3 is TGTGCCAGCAGATACGACAGGGCGACCTACGAGCAGTACTTC.

The V gene is TRBV5-1, the J gene TRBJ2-1; tentatively, D is TRBD2 (6 bases). The CDR3 spans 13 residues. V lost 4 bases and J lost 8, with 13 bases in between. The germline CDR1 and CDR2 sequences are SGHRS and YFSETQ. CDR3 region: CASSTRTIDEQFF. DNA for the CDR3: TGCGCCAGCAGCACGAGGACTATTGATGAGCAGTTCTTC.

V usage is TRBV20-1 and J usage is TRBJ2-5, with 11 bases matching TRBD2. V lost 7 bases to trimming and J lost 1 base; unmatched junction nucleotides: 5. The CDR3 has 14 residues. The V gene's germline CDR1 is DFQATT and CDR2 SNEGSKA (reference sequence). The CDR3 loop is CSVAGLAVQETQYF. As DNA, the CDR3 is TGCAGTGTTGCGGGACTAGCGGTCCAAGAGACCCAGTACTTC.

This sequence joins TRBV20-1 and TRBJ2-3; D unresolved. CDR1 is DFQATT, CDR2 SNEGSKA, per germline (reference sequence). The CDR3 extends over 13 amino acids. CDR3 DNA: TGCAAAGCGAAGGAGCCCCTCGGGGATACGCAGTATTTT. Protein: CKAKEPLGDTQYF.

A few counts support this clonotype. For the CDR3, the DNA is TGCGCCAGCACGCTTCGACAGGGAAATGGAAACACCATATATTTT. Its protein product is CASTLRQGNGNTIYF. The chain recombines TRBV10-1 with TRBJ1-3; 7 bases fit TRBD1. This CDR3 has 15 amino acids. Trimming at V came to 7 bases and at J to 3 bases, leaving 9 bases not matched to a gene. Germline V lookup: CDR1 WNHNN, CDR2 SYGVQD (reference sequence).

The rearrangement joins TRBV6-5 to TRBJ1-5, with unresolved D. Trimming took off 2 bases at V and 5 bases at J, with 10 bases between the two ends. Germline V lookup: CDR1 MNHEY, CDR2 SVGAGI. CDR3 size: 14 residues. CDR3 protein: CASSYARNDQPQHF. The CDR3 DNA reads as TGTGCCAGCAGTTACGCCCGGAACGATCAGCCCCAGCATTTT.